The rows below give T cell receptor beta chains drawn from one sample of a study of neurological immune-mediated disorders. TCRdb ran MiXCR on the 5' RACE reads and lists one entry per CDR3 protein. The table lists tens of thousands of distinct CDR3 sequences, around 5.3% of them singletons. The sample taken for sequencing was CD4+ T cells from blood. The receptors were sampled from a woman younger than 35 with multiple sclerosis. Both conserved end residues are part of each CDR3. D genes are given only for firm matches. Clone size is shown for a subset of rows, as once, few, many or a class of expanded clone.

V gene,clone size,D gene,J gene,CDR3 protein,CDR3 DNA
TRBV7-2,many,TRBD1,TRBJ2-1,CASSLAPRGGSNEQFF,TGTGCCAGCAGCTTAGCCCCCCGAGGGGGCTCCAATGAGCAGTTCTTC
TRBV12-3/TRBV12-4,many,NA,TRBJ1-1,CASSSTGGQLNTEAFF,TGTGCCAGCAGTTCCACGGGAGGACAGTTGAACACTGAAGCTTTCTTT
TRBV5-5,many,TRBD2,TRBJ2-4,CASRHSGGAAKNIQYF,TGTGCCAGCAGACATAGCGGGGGGGCAGCCAAAAACATTCAGTACTTC
TRBV7-2,many,NA,TRBJ1-1,CASSLRRTYTEAFF,TGTGCCAGCAGCCTACGCCGGACCTACACTGAAGCTTTCTTT
TRBV20-1,many,TRBD1,TRBJ1-5,CSAVSGTGGFNQPQHF,TGCAGTGCCGTTTCCGGGACAGGGGGCTTCAATCAGCCCCAGCATTTT
TRBV5-1,many,NA,TRBJ1-1,CASSLEAVNTEAFF,TGCGCCAGCAGCTTGGAGGCGGTGAACACTGAAGCTTTCTTT
TRBV29-1,many,NA,TRBJ2-5,CSVDRYPGTTRETQYF,TGCAGCGTCGATCGATATCCGGGGACGACGCGAGAGACCCAGTACTTC
TRBV20-1,many,NA,TRBJ2-3,CSAREVWGTQYF,TGCAGTGCTCGGGAAGTTTGGGGTACGCAGTATTTT
TRBV5-1,NA,NA,TRBJ1-5,CASSLAEGGPQHF,TGCGCCAGCAGCTTGGCCGAGGGGGGGCCCCAGCATTTT
TRBV7-2,many,NA,TRBJ2-1,CASSLDNNPYNEQFF,TGTGCCAGCAGTCTCGACAACAATCCTTACAATGAGCAGTTCTTC
TRBV7-9,NA,TRBD1,TRBJ2-1,CASSNRDRGDEQFF,TGTGCCAGCAGCAACCGGGACAGGGGAGATGAGCAGTTCTTC
TRBV3-1,many,NA,TRBJ2-6,CASSQAKANVLTF,TGTGCCAGCAGCCAAGCCAAAGCCAACGTCCTGACTTTC
TRBV20-1,many,TRBD2,TRBJ2-1,CSAIDSGGNNEQFF,TGCAGTGCCATAGATAGCGGGGGAAACAATGAGCAGTTCTTC
TRBV3-1,many,TRBD2,TRBJ2-5,CASSQGLGAGGVETQYF,TGTGCCAGCAGCCAAGGGTTGGGAGCGGGGGGCGTAGAGACCCAGTACTTC
TRBV5-1,many,NA,TRBJ1-4,CASSRERDSLQKLFF,TGCGCCAGCAGCCGCGAACGGGACTCACTACAAAAACTGTTTTTT
TRBV6-1,NA,NA,TRBJ1-1,CASSTGNTEAFF,TGTGCCAGCAGTACTGGTAACACTGAAGCTTTCTTT
TRBV6-5,many,NA,TRBJ2-7,CASPTGRKSSYEQYF,TGTGCCAGCCCTACAGGACGGAAAAGCTCCTACGAGCAGTACTTC
TRBV5-1,many,TRBD1,TRBJ2-1,CASRLAGGYNEQFF,TGCGCCAGCAGGTTGGCAGGGGGTTACAATGAGCAGTTCTTC
TRBV7-3,many,TRBD2,TRBJ2-3,CASSSYSGGADTDTQYF,TGTGCCAGCAGCTCCTATAGCGGGGGGGCCGACACAGATACGCAGTATTTT
TRBV6-5,many,TRBD2,TRBJ2-1,CASIPGLAGDYNEQFF,TGTGCCAGCATACCGGGACTAGCGGGTGATTACAATGAGCAGTTCTTC
TRBV18,few,NA,TRBJ2-3,CASSPLAGAGDTQYF,TGTGCCAGCTCACCACTGGCGGGGGCCGGAGATACGCAGTATTTT
TRBV19,many,NA,TRBJ1-1,CASSIVTLRTEAFF,TGTGCCAGTAGTATAGTGACCTTGAGGACTGAAGCTTTCTTT
TRBV18,NA,TRBD1,TRBJ1-4,CASSRGQMREKLFF,TGTGCCAGCTCCCGGGGACAGATGAGGGAAAAACTGTTTTTT
TRBV7-8,many,NA,TRBJ2-4,CASSLPPGLAKNIQYF,TGTGCCAGCAGCTTACCTCCTGGCCTAGCCAAAAACATTCAGTACTTC
TRBV7-2,many,TRBD2,TRBJ2-3,CASSLGLAGRSTDTQYF,TGTGCCAGCAGCCTCGGACTAGCGGGACGGAGCACAGATACGCAGTATTTT
TRBV7-2,NA,NA,TRBJ2-3,CASSFSRDTQYF,TGTGCCAGCAGCTTCAGTCGAGATACGCAGTATTTT
TRBV12-3/TRBV12-4,many,NA,TRBJ2-2,CASSFGTGELFF,TGTGCCAGCAGTTTTGGGACCGGGGAGCTGTTTTTT
TRBV4-3,few,NA,TRBJ1-1,CASSQSGQFPEAFF,TGCGCCAGCAGCCAATCCGGACAGTTCCCCGAAGCTTTCTTT
TRBV5-1,many,NA,TRBJ2-1,CASSLLDYNNEQFF,TGCGCCAGCAGCTTGTTGGACTACAACAATGAGCAGTTCTTC
TRBV12-3/TRBV12-4,many,NA,TRBJ1-2,CASSPGAGGRTYGYTF,TGTGCCAGCAGTCCCGGGGCTGGAGGGAGGACTTATGGCTACACCTTC
TRBV7-2,many,NA,TRBJ2-3,CASSLALRSTDTQYF,TGTGCCAGCAGCTTAGCGTTGCGGAGCACAGATACGCAGTATTTT
TRBV11-2,many,NA,TRBJ2-1,CASSLQSGAPEQFF,TGTGCCAGCAGCCTCCAGTCCGGGGCTCCCGAGCAGTTCTTC
TRBV20-1,few,NA,TRBJ2-1,CSARDLQGRVAHNEQFF,TGCAGTGCTAGAGATCTCCAGGGGAGGGTGGCACACAATGAGCAGTTCTTC
TRBV6-1,many,NA,TRBJ2-1,CASSEGVTFYNEQFF,TGTGCCAGCAGTGAAGGGGTGACATTTTACAATGAGCAGTTCTTC
TRBV20-1,many,NA,TRBJ1-2,CSARDLYTGHYGYTF,TGCAGTGCTAGAGATTTGTACACGGGACATTATGGCTACACCTTC
TRBV5-1,NA,NA,TRBJ1-1,CASSLDWNTEAFF,TGCGCCAGCAGCTTGGACTGGAACACTGAAGCTTTCTTT
TRBV28,medium-sized,TRBD1,TRBJ2-5,CASRTVGTGRETQYF,TGTGCCAGCAGGACGGTGGGGACAGGGCGGGAGACCCAGTACTTC
TRBV3-1,many,NA,TRBJ2-3,CASSQDGRWGRTDTQYF,TGTGCCAGCAGCCAAGATGGTCGTTGGGGGCGCACAGATACGCAGTATTTT